Presented here are 10 T cell receptor beta chains from one specimen sequenced in a study of response to subunit inactivated influenza vaccine. TCRdb called the RT-PCR reads again in MiXCR, with one record for every CDR3 protein. The top ten hold 9.5% to 13% of the sample, which has 800,000 or so distinct CDR3 sequences, about 20% seen once. Sequencing was performed on PBMCs from blood, taken around 5 days after vaccination. The origin of the receptors is a man aged 45 to 65 who received an inactivated influenza vaccine.

This chain connects TRBV5-6 to TRBJ2-6, with unresolved D. V lost 4 bases to trimming and J lost 0 bases, with 14 bases between them. In germline, CDR1 is SGHDT, CDR2 YYEEEE. The CDR3 consists of 17 residues. The CDR3 is CASSLARRRSGANVLTF. CDR3 sequence (DNA): TGTGCCAGCAGCCTTGCGCGAAGGCGCTCTGGGGCCAACGTCCTGACTTTC.

The V call is TRBV5-1, the J call TRBJ1-5; maybe TRBD1 (5 bases). The V end was cut by 1 base, the J end by 1 base, with 9 bases between. CDR1 is SGHRS and CDR2 is YFSETQ in the germline V gene. This CDR3 comprises 15 residues. As DNA, the CDR3 is TGCGCCAGCAGCTTGAGGGGCGAGAGCAATCAGCCCCAGCATTTT. Protein sequence: CASSLRGESNQPQHF.

Notes on this clonotype: No conserved phenylalanine or tryptophan is present at the end of the CDR3, so a read error is the likely explanation. This chain links TRBV20-1 with TRBJ2-1; TRBD1 is a possible D gene (5 bases). CDR1 and CDR2 from the germline V gene are DFQATT and SNEGSKA (reference sequence). The CDR3 is 15 amino acids. Trimming stripped 5 bases from V and 1 base from J, with 15 bases between. The CDR3 reads CSAERWGYSYNEQFI. CDR3 sequence (DNA): TGCAGTGCTGAGCGTTGGGGCTATTCCTACAATGAGCAGTTCATC.

This chain joins TRBV12-3 or TRBV12-4 and TRBJ1-2, with D possibly being TRBD1 (5 bases). V lost 5 bases, J lost 4 bases, and 14 bases lay in between. The CDR3 sequence is 14 residues long. In DNA, the CDR3 is TGTGCCAGCAGTCTCCAGGGCACGTTCTATGGCTACACCTTC. This codes for CASSLQGTFYGYTF.

The chain couples TRBV6-5 to TRBJ1-5; possibly TRBD1 for D (5 bases). Trimming stripped 2 bases from V and 2 bases from J, with 19 bases between. This CDR3 is 18 amino acids long. CDR1 is MNHEY and CDR2 is SVGAGI in the germline V gene. This CDR3 is CASSYVFHLVGGNQPQHF. DNA of the CDR3: TGTGCCAGCAGTTACGTTTTCCATTTAGTAGGGGGCAATCAGCCCCAGCATTTT.

V and J are TRBV20-1 and TRBJ2-1; D might be TRBD2 (7 bases). Germline V gives CDR1 DFQATT, CDR2 SNEGSKA (reference sequence). Trimming cost V 0 bases and J 6 bases, with 12 bases left between them. The CDR3 loop spans 14 amino acids. Here the CDR3 DNA reads TGCAGTGCTAGAGATGAGGGGGGGTCCAATGAGCAGTTCTTC. This sequence encodes CSARDEGGSNEQFF.

The rearrangement links TRBV11-2 to TRBJ1-1; D not certain. Germline lookup yields CDR1 SGHAT and CDR2 FQNNGV. The CDR3 covers 16 residues. Trimming removed 1 base from V and 0 bases from J, with 12 bases in between. CDR3 sequence: CASSLVWEAVNTEAFF. In DNA, the CDR3 is TGTGCCAGCAGCTTAGTTTGGGAGGCCGTGAACACTGAAGCTTTCTTT.

V gene TRBV10-3 combines with J gene TRBJ1-3; the match to TRBD1 covers 7 bases. V was pared by 6 bases and J by 0 bases, with 8 bases of the junction left unmatched. This CDR3 is 16 amino acids long. Per germline, CDR1 ENHRY and CDR2 SYGVKD. The CDR3 DNA reads TGTGCCATCAGATCACAGGGGACGAACTCTGGAAACACCATATATTTT. Its protein is CAIRSQGTNSGNTIYF.

The chain combines TRBV20-1 with TRBJ2-7; perhaps D is TRBD1 or TRBD2 (7 bases each). The CDR3 consists of 16 residues. Germline V CDR1 and CDR2: DFQATT, SNEGSKA (reference sequence). Trimming removed 6 bases from V and 0 bases from J, with 21 bases in between. The CDR3 loop is CSAPQTRGGSSYEQYF. The CDR3, as DNA: TGCAGTGCCCCACAGACCAGGGGGGGAAGCTCCTACGAGCAGTACTTC.

The rearrangement links TRBV5-1 to TRBJ1-2, with TRBD1 matching over 10 bases. CDR3 size: 16 residues. J gave up 3 bases and V 0 bases, and 5 bases lay outside the gene matches. Germline values: CDR1 SGHRS, CDR2 YFSETQ. CDR3 region: CASSLVGQGTYYGYTF. The DNA of the CDR3 is TGCGCCAGCAGCTTGGTGGGACAGGGGACTTACTATGGCTACACCTTC.